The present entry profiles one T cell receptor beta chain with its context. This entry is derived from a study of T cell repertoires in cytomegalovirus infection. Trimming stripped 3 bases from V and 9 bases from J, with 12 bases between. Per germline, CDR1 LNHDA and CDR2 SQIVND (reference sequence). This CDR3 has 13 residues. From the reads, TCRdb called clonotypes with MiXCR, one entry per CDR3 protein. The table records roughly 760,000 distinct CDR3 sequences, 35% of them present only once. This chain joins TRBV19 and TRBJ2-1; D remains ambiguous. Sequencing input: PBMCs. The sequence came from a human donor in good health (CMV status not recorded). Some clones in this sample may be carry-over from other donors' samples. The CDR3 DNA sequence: TGTGCCAGTAGTATTACCTTCGTTAGTGAGCAGTTCTTC. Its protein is CASSITFVSEQFF.